The next 5 T cell receptor beta chains were all read from a single sample in a study of blood T cell repertoires in COVID-19. Clones were read by immunoSEQ multiplex PCR, and TCRdb kept only the in-frame ones, dropping some. The table has about 440,000 clones, 85% to 90% seen once. Sequenced sample: peripheral blood. These receptors all stem from a woman aged 25 to 45 with acute or convalescent COVID-19.

Concerning this clone: The same CDR3 also results from other DNA sequences found in this sample. This chain connects TRBV6-2 or TRBV6-3 to TRBJ2-1, with 9 positions matching TRBD2. The CDR3 extends over 15 amino acids. Trimming cost V 4 bases and J 2 bases; bases outside gene matches: 3. Germline CDR1 MNHEY, CDR2 SVGEGT. The CDR3 DNA is TGTGCCAGCAGTTCTGAGCGGGGGGCCTACAATGAGCAGTTCTTC. It is translated as CASSSERGAYNEQFF.

This clone was detected a few times. V and J are TRBV4-2 and TRBJ2-7, with D possibly being TRBD1 (6 bases). V lost 0 bases and J lost 3, with 27 bases in between. CDR1 and CDR2 (germline): LGHNA, YNFKEQ. The CDR3 is 20 amino acids. The CDR3 is CASSQERGRDNSYQGYEQYF. CDR3 sequence (DNA): TGTGCCAGCAGCCAAGAGAGGGGAAGGGACAACTCTTATCAGGGCTACGAGCAGTACTTC.

The gene calls are TRBV2 and TRBJ2-5, with TRBD1 matching over 7 bases. In germline, CDR1 is SNHLY, CDR2 FYNNEI. The CDR3 length is 14 residues. With V trimmed by 6 bases and J by 5 bases, 9 bases remained unmatched. The CDR3, as DNA: TGTGCCAGCAGACCCAACAGGGGCGGGGAGACCCAGTACTTC. Encoded protein: CASRPNRGGETQYF.

The chain recombines TRBV9 with TRBJ2-6; 8 bases match TRBD2. The ends lost 1 base at V and 1 base at J; junction bases unmatched: 16. This CDR3 region has 21 residues. The germline V gene encodes CDR1 SGDLS and CDR2 YYNGEE. The CDR3 DNA is TGTGCCAGCAGCGTAAGCCCCACGGCGGGGGGCTCAAGATCTGGGGCCAACGTCCTGACTTTC. This encodes CASSVSPTAGGSRSGANVLTF. The full variable domain, with the rest looked up from reference TRBV9 and TRBJ2-6, is DSGVTQTPKHLITATGQRVTLRCSPRSGDLSVYWYQQSLDQGLQFLIQYYNGEERAKGNILERFSAQQFPDLHSELNLSSLELGDSALYFCASSVSPTAGGSRSGANVLTFGAGSRLTVL.

This chain links TRBV6-5 with TRBJ2-1; 11 nucleotides agree with TRBD2. Germline V CDR1 and CDR2: MNHEY, SVGAGI. The CDR3 spans 14 residues. Unmatched junction bases numbered 8, after V lost 6 bases and J lost 10 bases. The CDR3 protein is CASSTSGGWGEQFF. The CDR3 coding sequence is TGTGCCAGCAGCACTAGCGGGGGCTGGGGGGAGCAGTTCTTC.